This T cell receptor (beta chain) emerged from a study of PD-1 blockade in classical Hodgkin lymphoma. A note on this clone: The antigen remains undetermined.

Data came from immunoSEQ multiplex PCR; TCRdb stores just in-frame clones and leaves some out. The repertoire holds about 27,000 clones, with 75% to 90% as singletons. Study-wide points: Significant TCR diversity gains by C4D1 occurred in CD4+ but not CD8+ cells. The study reported lower baseline TCR diversity in newly diagnosed patients than in healthy donors.

Time point in this sample: cycle 4 day 1 (C4D1), after 6 weeks of nivolumab. Relapses following autologous stem cell transplantation were seen in all patients, with brentuximab vedotin exposure varying. Researchers used magnetic negative selection to pull out pure CD4+ T cells from thawed PBMCs. The receptor was derived from a human donor with classical Hodgkin lymphoma. The source material was CD4+ T cells from blood, sampled before the fourth cycle of nivolumab.

CDR3 bases: TGTGCCTGGAGTGCCAGGGAGGGTAATAACTATGGCTACACCTTC. This codes for CAWSAREGNNYGYTF. The chain couples TRBV30 to TRBJ1-2, with D perhaps TRBD1 (5 bases). Trimming took 1 base from V and 1 from J, leaving 13 bases between them. From germline, CDR1 is GTSNPN and CDR2 SVGIG (reference sequence). CDR3 length: 15 amino acids. Filled out from reference TRBV30 and TRBJ1-2, the complete variable domain reads SQTIHQWPATLVQPVGSPLSLECTVEGTSNPNLYWYRQAAGRGLQLLFYSVGIGQISSEVPQNLSASRPQDRQFILSSKKLLLSDSGFYLCAWSAREGNNYGYTFGSGTRLTVV.